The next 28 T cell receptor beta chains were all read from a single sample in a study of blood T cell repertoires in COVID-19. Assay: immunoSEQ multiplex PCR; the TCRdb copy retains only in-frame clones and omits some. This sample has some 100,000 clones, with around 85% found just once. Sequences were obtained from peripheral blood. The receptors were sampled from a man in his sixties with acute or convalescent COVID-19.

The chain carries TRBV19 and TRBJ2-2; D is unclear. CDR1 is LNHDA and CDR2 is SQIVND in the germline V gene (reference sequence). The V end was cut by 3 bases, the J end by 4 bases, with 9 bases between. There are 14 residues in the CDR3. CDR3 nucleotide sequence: TGTGCCAGTAGTATCGAACTAACCACCGGGGAGCTGTTTTTT. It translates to CASSIELTTGELFF. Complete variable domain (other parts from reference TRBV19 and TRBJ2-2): DGGITQSPKYLFRKEGQNVTLSCEQNLNHDAMYWYRQDPGQGLRLIYYSQIVNDFQKGDIAEGYSVSREKKESFPLTVTSAQKNPTAFYLCASSIELTTGELFFGEGSRLTVL.

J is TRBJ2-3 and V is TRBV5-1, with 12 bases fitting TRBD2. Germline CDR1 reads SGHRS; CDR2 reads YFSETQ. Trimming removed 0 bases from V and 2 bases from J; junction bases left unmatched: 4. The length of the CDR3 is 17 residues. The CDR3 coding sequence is TGCGCCAGCAGCTTGGGGTCTAGCGGGAGGGCCACAGATACGCAGTATTTT. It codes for CASSLGSSGRATDTQYF. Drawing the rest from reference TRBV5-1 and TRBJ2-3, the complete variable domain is KAGVTQTPRYLIKTRGQQVTLSCSPISGHRSVSWYQQTPGQGLQFLFEYFSETQRNKGNFPGRFSGRQFSNSRSEMNVSTLELGDSALYLCASSLGSSGRATDTQYFGPGTRLTVL.

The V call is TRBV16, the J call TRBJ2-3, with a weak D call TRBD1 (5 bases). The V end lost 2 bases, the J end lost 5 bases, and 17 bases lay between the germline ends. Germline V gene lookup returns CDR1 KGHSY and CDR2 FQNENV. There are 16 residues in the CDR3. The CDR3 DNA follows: TGTGCCAGCAGCCAAAGGGGAACCACCCGCGGAGATACGCAGTATTTT. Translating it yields CASSQRGTTRGDTQYF.

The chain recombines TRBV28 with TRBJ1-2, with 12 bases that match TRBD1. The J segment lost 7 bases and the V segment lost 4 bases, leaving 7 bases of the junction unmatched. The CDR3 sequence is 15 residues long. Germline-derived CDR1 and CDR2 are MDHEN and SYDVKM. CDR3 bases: TGTGCCAGCAGTTCACCGGGACAGGGGGCTAGTGGCTACACCTTC. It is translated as CASSSPGQGASGYTF.

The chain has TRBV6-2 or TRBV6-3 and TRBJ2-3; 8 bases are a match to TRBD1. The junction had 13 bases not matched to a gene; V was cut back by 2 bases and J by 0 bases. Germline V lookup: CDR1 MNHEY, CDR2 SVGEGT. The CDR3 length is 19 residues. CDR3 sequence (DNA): TGTGCCAGCAGTTACCCTACTGGACAGGGTAGTACTAGCACAGATACGCAGTATTTT. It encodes CASSYPTGQGSTSTDTQYF.

The CDR3 loop reads CASSPARDTPQHF. In DNA, the CDR3 is TGTGCCAGCAGCCCCGCCCGGGACACGCCCCAGCATTTT. J is TRBJ1-5 and V is TRBV11-2; TRBD1 might be the D (6 bases). The CDR3 runs to 13 residues. Trimming cost V 5 bases and J 9 bases, with 14 bases left between them. In germline, CDR1 is SGHAT, CDR2 FQNNGV. The entire variable domain, with the rest obtained from reference TRBV11-2 and TRBJ1-5, is as follows: EAGVAQSPRYKIIEKRQSVAFWCNPISGHATLYWYQQILGQGPKLLIQFQNNGVVDDSQLPKDRFSAERLKGVDSTLKIQPAKLEDSAVYLCASSPARDTPQHFGDGTRLSIL.

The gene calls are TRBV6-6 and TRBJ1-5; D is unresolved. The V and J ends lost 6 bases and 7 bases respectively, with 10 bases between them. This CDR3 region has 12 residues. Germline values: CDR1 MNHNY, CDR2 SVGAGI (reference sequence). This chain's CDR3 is CASRATIQPQHF. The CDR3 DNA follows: TGTGCCAGCAGAGCGACCATCCAGCCCCAGCATTTT.

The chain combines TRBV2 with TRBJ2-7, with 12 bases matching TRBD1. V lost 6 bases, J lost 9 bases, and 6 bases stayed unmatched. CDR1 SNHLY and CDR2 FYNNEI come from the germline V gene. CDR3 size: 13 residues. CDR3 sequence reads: CASRTGTGGSQYF. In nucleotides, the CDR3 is TGTGCCAGCAGGACCGGGACAGGGGGCTCGCAGTACTTC.

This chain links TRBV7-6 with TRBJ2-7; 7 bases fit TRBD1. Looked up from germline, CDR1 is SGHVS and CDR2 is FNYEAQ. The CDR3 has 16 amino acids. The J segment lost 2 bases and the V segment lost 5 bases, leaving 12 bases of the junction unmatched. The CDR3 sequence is CASSEVSGQSPYEQYF. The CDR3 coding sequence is TGTGCCAGCAGCGAGGTGTCGGGACAGAGTCCCTACGAGCAGTACTTC.

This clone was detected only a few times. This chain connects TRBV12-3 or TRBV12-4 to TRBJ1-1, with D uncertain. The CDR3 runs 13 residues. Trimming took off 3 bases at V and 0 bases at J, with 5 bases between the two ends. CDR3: CASSFEVNTEAFF. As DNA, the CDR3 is TGTGCCAGCAGTTTTGAGGTGAACACTGAAGCTTTCTTT.

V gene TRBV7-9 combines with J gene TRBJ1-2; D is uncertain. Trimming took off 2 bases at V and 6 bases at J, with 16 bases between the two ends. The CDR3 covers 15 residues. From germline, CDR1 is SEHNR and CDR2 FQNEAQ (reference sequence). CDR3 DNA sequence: TGTGCCAGCAGCTTAACCCTAGGACGGAGGGATGGCTACACCTTC. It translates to CASSLTLGRRDGYTF.

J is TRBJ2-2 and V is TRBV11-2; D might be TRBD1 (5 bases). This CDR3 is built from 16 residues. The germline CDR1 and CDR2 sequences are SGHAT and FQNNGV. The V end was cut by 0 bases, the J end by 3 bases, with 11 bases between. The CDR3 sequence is CASSLDPGLYTGELFF. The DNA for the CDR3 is TGTGCCAGCAGCTTAGATCCAGGGTTATACACCGGGGAGCTGTTTTTT. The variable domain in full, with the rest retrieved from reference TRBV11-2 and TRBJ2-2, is EAGVAQSPRYKIIEKRQSVAFWCNPISGHATLYWYQQILGQGPKLLIQFQNNGVVDDSQLPKDRFSAERLKGVDSTLKIQPAKLEDSAVYLCASSLDPGLYTGELFFGEGSRLTVL.

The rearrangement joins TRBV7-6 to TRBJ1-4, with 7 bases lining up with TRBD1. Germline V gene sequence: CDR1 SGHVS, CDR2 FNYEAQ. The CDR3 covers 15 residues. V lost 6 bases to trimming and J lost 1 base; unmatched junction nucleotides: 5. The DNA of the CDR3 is TGTGCCAGCAGACAATACAGGGGAACTAATGAAAAACTGTTTTTT. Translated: CASRQYRGTNEKLFF.

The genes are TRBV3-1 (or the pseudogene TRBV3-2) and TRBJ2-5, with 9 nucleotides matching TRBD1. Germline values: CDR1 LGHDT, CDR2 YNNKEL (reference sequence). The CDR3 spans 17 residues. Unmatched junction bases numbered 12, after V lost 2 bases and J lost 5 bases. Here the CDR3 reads CASSQQGGTGRVETQYF. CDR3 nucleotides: TGTGCCAGCAGCCAACAAGGGGGGACAGGGAGAGTGGAGACCCAGTACTTC.

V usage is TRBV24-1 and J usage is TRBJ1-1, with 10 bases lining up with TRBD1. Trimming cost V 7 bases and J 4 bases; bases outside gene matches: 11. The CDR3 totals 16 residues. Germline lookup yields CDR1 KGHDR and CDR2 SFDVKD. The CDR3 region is CATRLNPGQGSTEAFF. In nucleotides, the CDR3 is TGTGCCACCAGGTTGAACCCGGGACAGGGGTCCACTGAAGCTTTCTTT.

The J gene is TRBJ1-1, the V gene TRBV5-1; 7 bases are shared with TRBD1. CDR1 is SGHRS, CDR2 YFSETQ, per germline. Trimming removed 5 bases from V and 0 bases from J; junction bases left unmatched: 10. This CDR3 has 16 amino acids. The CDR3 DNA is TGCGCCAGCAGTCCGGCCCCGGGACAGATGAACACTGAAGCTTTCTTT. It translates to CASSPAPGQMNTEAFF.

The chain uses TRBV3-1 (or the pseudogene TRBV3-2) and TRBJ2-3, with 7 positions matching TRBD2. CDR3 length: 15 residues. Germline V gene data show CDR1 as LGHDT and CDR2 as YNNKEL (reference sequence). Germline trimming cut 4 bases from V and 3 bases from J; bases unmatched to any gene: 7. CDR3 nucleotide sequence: TGTGCCAGCAGCCTCTGGGGTAGCGGGACAGATACGCAGTATTTT. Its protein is CASSLWGSGTDTQYF.

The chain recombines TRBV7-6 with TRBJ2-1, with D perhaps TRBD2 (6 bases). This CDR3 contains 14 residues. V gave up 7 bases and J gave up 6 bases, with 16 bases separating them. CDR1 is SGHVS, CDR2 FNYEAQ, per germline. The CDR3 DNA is TGTGCCAGCACCCCACGGGGACTCCTCAATGAGCAGTTCTTC. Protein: CASTPRGLLNEQFF.

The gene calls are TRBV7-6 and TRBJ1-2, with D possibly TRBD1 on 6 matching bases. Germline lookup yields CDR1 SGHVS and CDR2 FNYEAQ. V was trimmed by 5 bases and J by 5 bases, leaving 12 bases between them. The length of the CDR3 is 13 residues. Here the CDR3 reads CASSEGQEYGYTF. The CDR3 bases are TGTGCCAGCAGCGAGGGACAAGAATATGGCTACACCTTC.

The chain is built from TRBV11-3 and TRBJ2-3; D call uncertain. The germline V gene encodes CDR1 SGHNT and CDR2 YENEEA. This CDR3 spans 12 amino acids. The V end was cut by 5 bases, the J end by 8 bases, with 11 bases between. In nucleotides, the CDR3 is TGTGCCAGCAGCCACCCAGTCTCTACGCAGTATTTT. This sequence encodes CASSHPVSTQYF.

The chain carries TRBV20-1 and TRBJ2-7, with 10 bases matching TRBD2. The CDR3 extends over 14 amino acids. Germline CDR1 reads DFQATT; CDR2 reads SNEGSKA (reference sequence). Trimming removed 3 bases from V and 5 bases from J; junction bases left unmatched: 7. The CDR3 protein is CSASLSGRGDEQYF. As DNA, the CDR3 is TGCAGTGCTAGTCTCAGCGGGAGGGGGGACGAGCAGTACTTC.

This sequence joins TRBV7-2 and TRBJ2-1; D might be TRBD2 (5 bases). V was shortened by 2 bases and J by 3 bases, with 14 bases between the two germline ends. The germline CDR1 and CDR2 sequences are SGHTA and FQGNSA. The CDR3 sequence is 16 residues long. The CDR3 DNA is TGTGCCAGCAGCTTATTAGAGGGAGCGCTCTACAATGAGCAGTTCTTC. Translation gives CASSLLEGALYNEQFF.

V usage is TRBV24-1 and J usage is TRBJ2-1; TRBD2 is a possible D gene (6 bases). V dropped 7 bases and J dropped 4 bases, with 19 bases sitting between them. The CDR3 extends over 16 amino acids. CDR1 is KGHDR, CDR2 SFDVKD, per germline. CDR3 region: CATRSELATDYNEQFF. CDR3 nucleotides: TGTGCCACCAGATCCGAGCTAGCGACCGATTACAATGAGCAGTTCTTC.

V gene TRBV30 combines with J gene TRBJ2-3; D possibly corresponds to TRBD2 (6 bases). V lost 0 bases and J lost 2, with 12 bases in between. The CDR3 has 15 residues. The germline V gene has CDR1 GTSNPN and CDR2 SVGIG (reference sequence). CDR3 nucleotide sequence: TGTGCCTGGAGTGTTGCGGGGCGCACCACAGATACGCAGTATTTT. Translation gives CAWSVAGRTTDTQYF.

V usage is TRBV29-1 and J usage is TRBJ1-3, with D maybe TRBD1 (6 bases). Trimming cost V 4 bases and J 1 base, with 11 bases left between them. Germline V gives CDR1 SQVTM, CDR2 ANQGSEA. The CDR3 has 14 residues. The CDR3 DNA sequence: TGCAGCGTTGGGACAGCCGGATCTGGAAACACCATATATTTT. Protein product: CSVGTAGSGNTIYF.

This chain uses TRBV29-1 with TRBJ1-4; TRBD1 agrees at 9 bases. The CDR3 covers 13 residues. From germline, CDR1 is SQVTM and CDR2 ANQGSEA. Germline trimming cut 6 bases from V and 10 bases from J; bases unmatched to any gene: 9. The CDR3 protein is CSVPGQGSVKLFF. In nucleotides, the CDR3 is TGCAGCGTCCCCGGACAGGGGAGTGTAAAACTGTTTTTT.

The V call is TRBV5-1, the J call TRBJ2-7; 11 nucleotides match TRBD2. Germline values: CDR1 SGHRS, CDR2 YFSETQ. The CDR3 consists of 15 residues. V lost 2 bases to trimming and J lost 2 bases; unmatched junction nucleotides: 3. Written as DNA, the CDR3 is TGCGCCAGCAGCTTAGCACTAGCGGGAGCCTACGAGCAGTACTTC. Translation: CASSLALAGAYEQYF.

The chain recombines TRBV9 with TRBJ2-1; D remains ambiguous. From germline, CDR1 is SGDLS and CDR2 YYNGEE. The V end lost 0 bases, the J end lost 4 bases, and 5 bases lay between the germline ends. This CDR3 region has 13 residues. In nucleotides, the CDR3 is TGTGCCAGCAGCGTAGCCCAGTACAATGAGCAGTTCTTC. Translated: CASSVAQYNEQFF.